This T cell receptor beta chain was sequenced for a study of siplizumab effects on memory and regulatory T cells. This CDR3 region has 14 residues. Germline V gene sequence: CDR1 SQVTM, CDR2 ANQGSEA. V trimming: 4 bases; J trimming: 1 base; junction bases outside the gene matches: 7. The table lists this clone with a count of one. Only in-frame clones appear in the TCRdb table, and some are missing; sequencing was by immunoSEQ multiplex PCR. The sample has tens of thousands of clones, over 90% seen once; the top ten hold 15% to 20%. This receptor was identified in a human donor in good health. The V gene is TRBV29-1, the J gene TRBJ2-7; 7 bases map to TRBD1. Sequencing was performed on CD8+ T cells sorted from blood. The CDR3 protein is CSVGGEQGSYEQYF. The CDR3 DNA sequence: TGCAGCGTTGGTGGTGAACAGGGGTCCTACGAGCAGTACTTC.